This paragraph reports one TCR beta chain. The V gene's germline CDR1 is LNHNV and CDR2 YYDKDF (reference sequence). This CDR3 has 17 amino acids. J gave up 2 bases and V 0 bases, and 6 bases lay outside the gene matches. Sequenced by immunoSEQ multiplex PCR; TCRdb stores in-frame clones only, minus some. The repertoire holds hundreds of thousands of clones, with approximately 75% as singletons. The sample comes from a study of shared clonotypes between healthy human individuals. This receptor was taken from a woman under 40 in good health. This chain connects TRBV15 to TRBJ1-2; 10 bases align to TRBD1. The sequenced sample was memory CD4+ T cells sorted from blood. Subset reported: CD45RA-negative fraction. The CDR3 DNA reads TGTGCCACCAGCAGAGATCCGGTGGGACAGGGGAACTATGGCTACACCTTC. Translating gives CATSRDPVGQGNYGYTF. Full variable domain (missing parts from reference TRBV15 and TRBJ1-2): DAMVIQNPRYQVTQFGKPVTLSCSQTLNHNVMYWYQQKSSQAPKLLFHYYDKDFNNEADTPDNFQSRRPNTSFCFLDIRSPGLGDTAMYLCATSRDPVGQGNYGYTFGSGTRLTVV.